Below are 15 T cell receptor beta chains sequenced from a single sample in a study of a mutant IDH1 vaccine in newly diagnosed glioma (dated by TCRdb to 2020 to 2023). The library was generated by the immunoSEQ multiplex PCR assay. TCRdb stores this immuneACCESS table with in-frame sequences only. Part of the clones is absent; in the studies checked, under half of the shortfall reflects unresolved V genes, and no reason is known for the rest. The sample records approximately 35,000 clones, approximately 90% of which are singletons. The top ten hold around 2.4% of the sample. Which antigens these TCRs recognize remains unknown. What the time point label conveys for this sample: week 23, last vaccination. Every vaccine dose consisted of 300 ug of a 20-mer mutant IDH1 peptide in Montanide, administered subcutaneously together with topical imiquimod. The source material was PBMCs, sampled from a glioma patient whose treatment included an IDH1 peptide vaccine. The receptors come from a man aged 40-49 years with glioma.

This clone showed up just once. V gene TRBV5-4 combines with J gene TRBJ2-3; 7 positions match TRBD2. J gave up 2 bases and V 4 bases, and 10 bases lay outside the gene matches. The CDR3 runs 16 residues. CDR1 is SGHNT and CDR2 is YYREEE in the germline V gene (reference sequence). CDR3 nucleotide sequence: TGTGCCAGCAGCCCCCTTCGGGGGGAGCACACAGATACGCAGTATTTT. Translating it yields CASSPLRGEHTDTQYF.

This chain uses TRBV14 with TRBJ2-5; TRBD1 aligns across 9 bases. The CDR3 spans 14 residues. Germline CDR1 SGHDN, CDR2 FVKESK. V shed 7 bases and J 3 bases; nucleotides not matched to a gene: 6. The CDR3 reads CASTRTGVEETQYF. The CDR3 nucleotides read TGTGCCAGCACCCGGACAGGGGTGGAAGAGACCCAGTACTTC.

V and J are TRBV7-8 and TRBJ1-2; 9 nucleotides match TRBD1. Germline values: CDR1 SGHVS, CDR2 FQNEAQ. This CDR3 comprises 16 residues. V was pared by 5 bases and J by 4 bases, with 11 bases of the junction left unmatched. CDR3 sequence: CASSRLRTGASYGYTF. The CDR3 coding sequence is TGTGCCAGCAGCCGCCTACGGACAGGGGCGAGCTATGGCTACACCTTC.

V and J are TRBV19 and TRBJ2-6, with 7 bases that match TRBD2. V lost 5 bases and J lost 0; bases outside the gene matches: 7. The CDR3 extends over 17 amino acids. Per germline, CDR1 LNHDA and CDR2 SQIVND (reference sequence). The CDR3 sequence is CASSHKGGLSGANVLTF. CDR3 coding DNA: TGTGCCAGTAGTCATAAGGGAGGGCTCTCTGGGGCCAACGTCCTGACTTTC.

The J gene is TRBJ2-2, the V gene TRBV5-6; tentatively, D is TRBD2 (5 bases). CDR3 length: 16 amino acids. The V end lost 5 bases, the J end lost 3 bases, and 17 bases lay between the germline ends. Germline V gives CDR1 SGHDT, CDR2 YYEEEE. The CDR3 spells CASRFYDRGDTGELFF. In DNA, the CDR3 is TGTGCCAGCAGGTTCTATGACCGGGGTGACACCGGGGAGCTGTTTTTT.

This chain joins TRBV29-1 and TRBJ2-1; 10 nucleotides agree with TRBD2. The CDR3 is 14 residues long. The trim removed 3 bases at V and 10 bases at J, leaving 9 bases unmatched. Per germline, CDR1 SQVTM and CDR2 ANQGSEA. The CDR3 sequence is CSVDHPAGGREQFF. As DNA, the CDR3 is TGCAGCGTTGATCACCCAGCGGGGGGGCGGGAGCAGTTCTTC.

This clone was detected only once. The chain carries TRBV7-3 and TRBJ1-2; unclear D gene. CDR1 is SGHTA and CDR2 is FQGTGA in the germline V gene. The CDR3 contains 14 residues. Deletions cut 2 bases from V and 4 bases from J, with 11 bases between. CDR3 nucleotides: TGTGCCAGCAGCTTAGCGGGAGGGAGCTATGGCTACACCTTC. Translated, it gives CASSLAGGSYGYTF.

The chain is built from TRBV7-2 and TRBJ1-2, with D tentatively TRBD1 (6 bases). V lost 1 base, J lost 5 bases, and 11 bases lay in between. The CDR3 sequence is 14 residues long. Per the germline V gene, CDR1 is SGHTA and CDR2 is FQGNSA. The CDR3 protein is CASSLGTGWYGYTF. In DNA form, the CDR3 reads TGTGCCAGCAGCTTAGGAACAGGGTGGTATGGCTACACCTTC.

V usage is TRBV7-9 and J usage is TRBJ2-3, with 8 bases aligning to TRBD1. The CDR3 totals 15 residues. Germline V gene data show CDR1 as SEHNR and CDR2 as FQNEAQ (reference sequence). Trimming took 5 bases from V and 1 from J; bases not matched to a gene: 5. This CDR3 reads CASSRQGFGTDTQYF. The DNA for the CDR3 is TGTGCCAGCAGCAGACAGGGGTTTGGCACAGATACGCAGTATTTT.

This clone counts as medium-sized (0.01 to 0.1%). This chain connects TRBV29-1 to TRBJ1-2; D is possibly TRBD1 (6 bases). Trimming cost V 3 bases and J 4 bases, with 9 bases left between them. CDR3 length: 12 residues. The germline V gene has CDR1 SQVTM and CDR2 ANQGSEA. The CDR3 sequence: CSVDQGIYGYTF. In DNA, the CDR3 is TGCAGCGTTGATCAGGGGATCTATGGCTACACCTTC.

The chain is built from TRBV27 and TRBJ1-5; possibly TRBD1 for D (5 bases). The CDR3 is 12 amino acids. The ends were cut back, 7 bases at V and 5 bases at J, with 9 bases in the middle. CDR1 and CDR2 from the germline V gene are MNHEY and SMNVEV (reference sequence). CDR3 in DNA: TGTGCCAGCATCGGGGCCCATCAGCCCCAGCATTTT. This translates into CASIGAHQPQHF.

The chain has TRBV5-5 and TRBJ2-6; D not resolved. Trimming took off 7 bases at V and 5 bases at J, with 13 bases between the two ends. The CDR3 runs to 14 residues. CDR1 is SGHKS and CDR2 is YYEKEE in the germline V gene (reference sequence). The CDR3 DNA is TGTGCCAGCCTCGCACAAAGTCGGGCCAACGTCCTGACTTTC. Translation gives CASLAQSRANVLTF.

The CDR3 bases are TGCGCCAGCAGCCAAGAGAAAGCGGGAGTACCCTTAGGAGGGGAGACCCAGTACTTC. Its translation: CASSQEKAGVPLGGETQYF. The rearrangement links TRBV4-1 to TRBJ2-5, with TRBD2 identical over 8 bases. CDR1 and CDR2 from the germline V gene are MGHRA and YSYEKL. CDR3 length: 19 residues. V shed 0 bases and J 5 bases; nucleotides not matched to a gene: 17.

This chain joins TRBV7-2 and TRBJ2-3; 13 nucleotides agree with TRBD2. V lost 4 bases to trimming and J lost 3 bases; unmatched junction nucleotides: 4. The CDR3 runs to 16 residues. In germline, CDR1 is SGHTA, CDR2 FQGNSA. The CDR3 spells CASSSGTSGVTDTQYF. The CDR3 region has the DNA TGTGCCAGCAGCTCCGGGACTAGCGGGGTAACAGATACGCAGTATTTT.

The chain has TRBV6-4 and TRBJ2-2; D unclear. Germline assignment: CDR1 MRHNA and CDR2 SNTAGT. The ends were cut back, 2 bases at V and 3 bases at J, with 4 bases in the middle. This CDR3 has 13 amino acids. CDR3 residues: CASSDRDTGELFF. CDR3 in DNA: TGTGCCAGCAGTGACAGGGACACCGGGGAGCTGTTTTTT.